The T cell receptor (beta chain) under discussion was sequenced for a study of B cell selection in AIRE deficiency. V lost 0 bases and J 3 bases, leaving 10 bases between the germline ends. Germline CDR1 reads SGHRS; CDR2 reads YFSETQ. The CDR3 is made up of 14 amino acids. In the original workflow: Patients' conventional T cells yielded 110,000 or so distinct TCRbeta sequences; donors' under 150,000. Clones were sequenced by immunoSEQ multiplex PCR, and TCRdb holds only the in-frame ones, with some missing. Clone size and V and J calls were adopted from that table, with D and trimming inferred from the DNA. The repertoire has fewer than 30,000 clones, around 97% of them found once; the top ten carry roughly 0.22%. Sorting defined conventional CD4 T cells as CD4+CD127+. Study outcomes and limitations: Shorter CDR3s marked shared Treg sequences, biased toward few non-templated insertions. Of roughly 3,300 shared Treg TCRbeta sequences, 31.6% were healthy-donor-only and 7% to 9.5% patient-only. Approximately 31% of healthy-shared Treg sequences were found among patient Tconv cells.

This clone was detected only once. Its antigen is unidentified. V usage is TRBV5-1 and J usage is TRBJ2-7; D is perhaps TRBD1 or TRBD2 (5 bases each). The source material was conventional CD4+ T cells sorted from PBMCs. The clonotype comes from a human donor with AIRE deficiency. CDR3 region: CASSLEGTSYEQYF. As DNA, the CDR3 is TGCGCCAGCAGCTTGGAAGGGACCAGCTACGAGCAGTACTTC. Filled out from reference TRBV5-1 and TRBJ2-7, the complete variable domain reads KAGVTQTPRYLIKTRGQQVTLSCSPISGHRSVSWYQQTPGQGLQFLFEYFSETQRNKGNFPGRFSGRQFSNSRSEMNVSTLELGDSALYLCASSLEGTSYEQYFGPGTRLTVT.